This entry is about one TCR beta chain. Data came from immunoSEQ multiplex PCR; TCRdb stores just in-frame clones and leaves some out. The top ten hold approximately 2% of the sample, which has approximately 250,000 clones, 85% to 90% seen once. The sample belongs to a study of blood T cell repertoires in COVID-19. Looking at the study overall: Before being deemed recovered, Cohort 3 donors had two negative PCRs, clearance, or symptom resolution.

Participants spanned ages roughly 18 to 90 years and resided in some 22 US areas. Trimming shortened V by 0 bases and J by 2 bases, and 10 bases separated the two germline ends. This CDR3 has 15 residues. From germline, CDR1 is LGHNA and CDR2 YSLEER. J is TRBJ1-2 and V is TRBV4-3; D is ambiguous. The TCR sequence derives from a woman in her sixties or seventies in a cohort exposed to, infected with or recovered from COVID-19 (not recorded which). Source material: PBMCs or T cells enriched from blood (not recorded which). CDR3 protein: CASSQEAGANYGYTF. CDR3 in DNA: TGCGCCAGCAGCCAAGAGGCGGGAGCCAACTATGGCTACACCTTC.